This paragraph reports one TCR beta chain. Its matching antigen is unknown. From germline, CDR1 is SGHTA and CDR2 FQGNSA. Trimming removed 5 bases from V and 1 base from J; junction bases left unmatched: 3. This CDR3 region has 14 residues. The source of the sample is a study of beta chain features in type 1 diabetes. Whole-study context: Age, gender and cell yields were alike across patients and healthy donors.

General observations from the study: PCR might pick shorter templates more often, in the same way for patients and controls.

The study reverse transcribed the entire isolated RNA, so it sequenced expressed TCRB transcripts. Clones were read by immunoSEQ multiplex PCR, and TCRdb kept only the in-frame ones, dropping some. The table has fewer than 250,000 clones, over 65% seen once; the top ten hold about 0.05%. Central memory, naive, regulatory and stem cell-like memory CD4+ cells were sorted by CD45RO/CCR7/CD25/CD127/CD95/CD27. The source material was naive CD4+ T cells from blood. The rearrangement uses TRBV7-2 and TRBJ2-3; 7 bases map to TRBD2. The receptor was isolated from a man aged 30 to 39 in good health. The CDR3 loop reads CASSRSGGTDTQYF. CDR3 nucleotides: TGTGCCAGCAGCCGGAGCGGGGGCACAGATACGCAGTATTTT. The full variable domain, with the rest looked up from reference TRBV7-2 and TRBJ2-3, is GAGVSQSPSNKVTEKGKDVELRCDPISGHTALYWYRQSLGQGLEFLIYFQGNSAPDKSGLPSDRFSAERTGGSVSTLTIQRTQQEDSAVYLCASSRSGGTDTQYFGPGTRLTVL.